Shown below are 22 T cell receptor beta chains from a single sample sequenced in a study of blood T cell repertoires in COVID-19. Data came from immunoSEQ multiplex PCR; TCRdb stores just in-frame clones and leaves some out. Of around 360,000 clones listed, 70% to 90% are singletons. What was sequenced was PBMCs or T cells enriched from blood (not recorded which). These receptors all stem from a man aged 40-55 years in a cohort exposed to, infected with or recovered from COVID-19 (not recorded which).

V gene TRBV4-2 combines with J gene TRBJ1-1, with D maybe TRBD1 (6 bases). CDR3 size: 14 residues. V gave up 2 bases and J gave up 2 bases, with 9 bases separating them. The germline V gene encodes CDR1 LGHNA and CDR2 YNFKEQ. The CDR3: CASSQPDRNTEAFF. The CDR3 region has the DNA TGTGCCAGCAGCCAACCGGACAGAAACACTGAAGCTTTCTTT.

Remarks on this clone: Within the sample, other DNA sequences also encode this same CDR3. The chain uses TRBV7-9 and TRBJ1-4; D is unresolved. CDR1 is SEHNR, CDR2 FQNEAQ, per germline (reference sequence). This CDR3 is built from 14 residues. Trimming took 2 bases from V and 0 from J, leaving 4 bases between them. CDR3 sequence: CASSLSATNEKLFF. The CDR3 DNA reads as TGTGCCAGCAGCTTATCTGCAACTAATGAAAAACTGTTTTTT.

The chain is built from TRBV3-1 (or the pseudogene TRBV3-2) and TRBJ1-4, with TRBD1 matching over 8 bases. The CDR3 contains 16 residues. Per the germline V gene, CDR1 is LGHDT and CDR2 is YNNKEL (reference sequence). V gave up 4 bases and J gave up 8 bases; unmatched junction bases: 12. Here the CDR3 DNA reads TGTGCCAGCAGCCGATTCCAGACAGGGGAGAGCGAAAAACTGTTTTTT. Its protein product is CASSRFQTGESEKLFF.

This chain connects TRBV7-6 to TRBJ2-3; TRBD1 might be the D (6 bases). CDR3 length equals 16 residues. Germline V gene sequence: CDR1 SGHVS, CDR2 FNYEAQ. V was cut by 1 base and J by 5 bases, with 16 bases left in between. In DNA form, the CDR3 reads TGTGCCAGCAGCTTAGGTAGGACAGAGAGTGGAGATACGCAGTATTTT. Residues: CASSLGRTESGDTQYF. Variable domain in full (rest from reference TRBV7-6 and TRBJ2-3): GAGVSQSPRYKVTKRGQDVALRCDPISGHVSLYWYRQALGQGPEFLTYFNYEAQQDKSGLPNDRFSAERPEGSISTLTIQRTEQRDSAMYRCASSLGRTESGDTQYFGPGTRLTVL.

This clone was picked up one time. This chain joins TRBV27 and TRBJ2-5, with 11 bases that match TRBD2. The CDR3 contains 16 residues. V trimming: 5 bases; J trimming: 7 bases; junction bases outside the gene matches: 12. Germline V gene lookup returns CDR1 MNHEY and CDR2 SMNVEV (reference sequence). The CDR3 DNA sequence: TGTGCCAGCAGTCCATTAGCGGGAGGGCCAGGTACGACCCAGTACTTC. This sequence encodes CASSPLAGGPGTTQYF.

This clone was seen just once. DNA for the CDR3: TGTGCCAGCAGCTTCACCGGGACTAGCCCGGTCGAGCAGTACTTC. Encoded protein: CASSFTGTSPVEQYF. The V gene is TRBV7-2, the J gene TRBJ2-7; 9 nucleotides agree with TRBD2. The CDR3 is 15 residues long. Germline V gene sequence: CDR1 SGHTA, CDR2 FQGNSA. After removal of 3 bases from V and 6 bases from J, the junction contained 9 bases not matched to a gene. Full variable domain (rest looked up from reference TRBV7-2 and TRBJ2-7): GAGVSQSPSNKVTEKGKDVELRCDPISGHTALYWYRQSLGQGLEFLIYFQGNSAPDKSGLPSDRFSAERTGGSVSTLTIQRTQQEDSAVYLCASSFTGTSPVEQYFGPGTRLTVT.

With regard to this clone: Compared with germline, one end of the junction differs, possibly owing to a read error. The chain employs TRBV7-8 and TRBJ2-2; TRBD2 matches at 10 bases. The CDR3 sequence is 16 residues long. Germline CDR1 is SGHVS and CDR2 is FQNEAQ. The CDR3 DNA reads TGTGCCAGCAGATTAGGACTAGCGGCTAGCACCGGGGAGCTGTTTTTT. This sequence encodes CASRLGLAASTGELFF.

This clone has a handful of counts. The gene calls are TRBV19 and TRBJ1-1; D is unclear. The ends were cut back, 5 bases at V and 2 bases at J, with 9 bases in the middle. From germline, CDR1 is LNHDA and CDR2 SQIVND (reference sequence). This CDR3 has 13 residues. The CDR3 bases are TGTGCCAGTAGTGGGCACAAAAACACTGAAGCTTTCTTT. Translation gives CASSGHKNTEAFF.

V and J are TRBV7-2 and TRBJ2-1; TRBD2 agrees at 10 bases. Germline values: CDR1 SGHTA, CDR2 FQGNSA. This CDR3 region has 15 residues. The V gene end was trimmed by 1 base and the J gene end by 9 bases; junction bases not matched to a gene: 6. The CDR3 region has the DNA TGTGCCAGCAGCTTAGAGTGGACTAGCGGCTTTGAGCAGTTCTTC. As protein: CASSLEWTSGFEQFF.

CDR3 sequence (DNA): TGCAGCGTAGGGACTTCAGGCGCTGGAAACACCATATATTTT. Amino acids: CSVGTSGAGNTIYF. V gene TRBV29-1 combines with J gene TRBJ1-3, with D tentatively TRBD1 (5 bases). CDR1 and CDR2 (germline): SQVTM, ANQGSEA. CDR3 length: 14 amino acids. Trimming removed 6 bases at V and 2 bases at J, with 14 bases between.

This clone was observed once. The chain combines TRBV19 with TRBJ1-4; D not certain. The germline V gene has CDR1 LNHDA and CDR2 SQIVND (reference sequence). V lost 2 bases and J lost 6, with 10 bases in between. The length of the CDR3 is 14 residues. In DNA form, the CDR3 reads TGTGCCAGTAGTATAACTGGAGCGGATGAAAAACTGTTTTTT. It encodes CASSITGADEKLFF.

V and J are TRBV4-1 and TRBJ2-5; 7 bases agree with TRBD1. The germline gives CDR1 MGHRA, CDR2 YSYEKL. J was trimmed by 0 bases and V by 4 bases; bases with no gene match: 2. CDR3 length: 14 residues. DNA of the CDR3: TGCGCCAGCAGCCCGGGACAGAACCAAGAGACCCAGTACTTC. It translates to CASSPGQNQETQYF.

CDR3 residues: CASSWALAKETQYF. DNA for the CDR3: TGCGCCAGCAGCTGGGCACTAGCGAAAGAGACCCAGTACTTC. This chain connects TRBV5-1 to TRBJ2-5; 7 positions match TRBD2. The CDR3 spans 14 residues. The V segment lost 3 bases and the J segment 3 bases; nucleotides outside the gene matches: 5. CDR1 and CDR2 (germline): SGHRS, YFSETQ.

The rearrangement uses TRBV6-5 and TRBJ2-3; TRBD2 aligns across 8 bases. Unmatched junction bases numbered 3, after V lost 7 bases and J lost 0 bases. The CDR3 totals 14 residues. CDR1 and CDR2 from the germline V gene are MNHEY and SVGAGI. CDR3 sequence: CASTPSGSTDTQYF. The CDR3 DNA follows: TGTGCCAGCACCCCTAGCGGGAGCACAGATACGCAGTATTTT.

This clone was counted once. J is TRBJ2-2 and V is TRBV27, with 7 bases that match TRBD1. The CDR3 runs 13 residues. Trimming cost V 6 bases and J 6 bases; bases outside gene matches: 4. CDR1 is MNHEY, CDR2 SMNVEV, per germline (reference sequence). The CDR3 DNA is TGTGCCAGCAGAACAGGGGTGCCCGGGGAGCTGTTTTTT. Amino acid sequence: CASRTGVPGELFF.

The CDR3 sequence is CASSVGIPGGNEQFF. CDR3 nucleotide sequence: TGTGCCAGCAGCGTAGGGATCCCGGGGGGTAATGAGCAGTTCTTC. V gene TRBV9 combines with J gene TRBJ2-1, with 7 nucleotides matching TRBD2. The CDR3 runs to 15 residues. Trimming cost V 0 bases and J 7 bases; bases outside gene matches: 7. Per the germline V gene, CDR1 is SGDLS and CDR2 is YYNGEE.

In this sample, this clone turned up once. The chain carries TRBV7-8 and TRBJ1-2; D is undetermined. CDR1 SGHVS and CDR2 FQNEAQ come from the germline V gene. CDR3 length: 16 amino acids. Trimming stripped 2 bases from V and 2 bases from J, with 15 bases between. CDR3 bases: TGTGCCAGCAGCTTACGGGGAGAGGGCTCGAACTATGGCTACACCTTC. Its translation: CASSLRGEGSNYGYTF.

The chain carries TRBV9 and TRBJ2-1; TRBD1 aligns across 11 bases. With 4 bases clipped from V and 6 bases from J, the junction kept 3 bases outside the gene matches. The germline V gene encodes CDR1 SGDLS and CDR2 YYNGEE. The CDR3 contains 14 residues. The CDR3 region has the DNA TGTGCCAGCAGCCCCGGGACAGGGGGCAATGAGCAGTTCTTC. Residues: CASSPGTGGNEQFF.

The chain employs TRBV5-6 and TRBJ1-2, with 12 nucleotides matching TRBD1. The CDR3 extends over 14 amino acids. Germline V gene data show CDR1 as SGHDT and CDR2 as YYEEEE. The junction had 3 bases not matched to a gene; V was cut back by 3 bases and J by 6 bases. The chain's CDR3 is CASSSGTGGDGYTF. The CDR3 DNA sequence: TGTGCCAGCAGCTCAGGGACAGGGGGCGATGGCTACACCTTC.

The CDR3 nucleotides read TGCGCCAGCAGCAGGGACAGGGTGTCAGATACGCAGTATTTT. This gives the protein CASSRDRVSDTQYF. The chain combines TRBV5-1 with TRBJ2-3, with TRBD1 identical over 9 bases. The V gene's germline CDR1 is SGHRS and CDR2 YFSETQ. This CDR3 is built from 14 residues. V gave up 4 bases and J gave up 4 bases; unmatched junction bases: 4.

CDR3: CATAGTGYVAFF. The CDR3 nucleotides read TGTGCCACCGCCGGGACAGGGTACGTAGCTTTCTTT. V is TRBV11-2 and J is TRBJ1-1; 9 bases agree with TRBD1. The V segment lost 10 bases and the J segment 10 bases; nucleotides outside the gene matches: 10. The CDR3 length is 12 residues. Germline V CDR1 and CDR2: SGHAT, FQNNGV. Looking up the rest from reference TRBV11-2 and TRBJ1-1 gives the full variable domain: EAGVAQSPRYKIIEKRQSVAFWCNPISGHATLYWYQQILGQGPKLLIQFQNNGVVDDSQLPKDRFSAERLKGVDSTLKIQPAKLEDSAVYLCATAGTGYVAFFGQGTRLTVV.

V usage is TRBV10-1 and J usage is TRBJ2-2, with D possibly TRBD1 on 6 matching bases. Germline values: CDR1 WNHNN, CDR2 SYGVQD (reference sequence). Trimming removed 0 bases from V and 0 bases from J, with 8 bases in between. This CDR3 spans 16 amino acids. The CDR3 here is CASSESGHANTGELFF. The DNA for the CDR3 is TGCGCCAGCAGTGAGTCGGGACATGCGAACACCGGGGAGCTGTTTTTT.